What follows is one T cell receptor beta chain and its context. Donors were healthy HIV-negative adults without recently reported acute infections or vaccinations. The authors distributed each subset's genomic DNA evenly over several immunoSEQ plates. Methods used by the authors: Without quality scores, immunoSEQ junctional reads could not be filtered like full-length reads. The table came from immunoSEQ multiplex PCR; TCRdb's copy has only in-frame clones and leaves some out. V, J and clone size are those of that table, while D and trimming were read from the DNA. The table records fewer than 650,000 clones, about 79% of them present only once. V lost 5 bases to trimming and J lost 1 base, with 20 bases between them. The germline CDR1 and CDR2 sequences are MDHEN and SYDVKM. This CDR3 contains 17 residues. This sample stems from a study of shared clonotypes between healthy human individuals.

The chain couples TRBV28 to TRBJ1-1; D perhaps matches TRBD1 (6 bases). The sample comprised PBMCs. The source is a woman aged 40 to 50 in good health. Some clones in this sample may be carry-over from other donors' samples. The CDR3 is CASSLDRPRGANTEAFF. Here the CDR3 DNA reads TGTGCCAGCAGTCTAGACAGGCCGCGGGGGGCGAACACTGAAGCTTTCTTT.